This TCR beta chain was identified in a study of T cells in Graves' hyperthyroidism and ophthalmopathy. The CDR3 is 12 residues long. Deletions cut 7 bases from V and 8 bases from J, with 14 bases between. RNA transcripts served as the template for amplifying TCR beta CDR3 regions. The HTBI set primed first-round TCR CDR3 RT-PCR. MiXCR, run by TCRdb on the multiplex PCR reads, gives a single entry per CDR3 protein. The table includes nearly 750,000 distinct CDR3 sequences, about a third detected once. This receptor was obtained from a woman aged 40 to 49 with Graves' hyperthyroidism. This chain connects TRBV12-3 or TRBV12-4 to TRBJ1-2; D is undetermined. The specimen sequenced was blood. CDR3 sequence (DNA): TGTGCCAGCACCCTGGGTTCGGGAGGCTACACCTTC. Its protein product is CASTLGSGGYTF.